Each of the 10 T cell receptor beta chains below was sequenced from the same sample in a study of T cell clonality in common variable immunodeficiency. Sequenced by immunoSEQ multiplex PCR; TCRdb stores in-frame clones only, minus some. The sample is made up of 57,000 or so clones, none counted only once. The sequenced sample consisted of peripheral blood mononuclear cells. These receptors were taken from a person between 18 and 75 years old in good health.

This clone was seen repeatedly, ten times or more. The CDR3 region is CASSWGGAGNTEAFF. CDR3 DNA (partial): TGTGCCAGTAGTTGGGGGGGCGCCGGGAACACTGAA. The V call is TRBV19, the J call TRBJ1-1; weak D call: TRBD1 (6 bases). The read is 3 residues too short to cover the CDR3 end, so that end is filled in from the germline J gene. V lost 5 bases to trimming and J lost 1 base, with 14 bases between them. From germline, CDR1 is LNHDA and CDR2 SQIVND (reference sequence). The CDR3 loop spans 15 amino acids. Full variable domain (rest looked up from reference TRBV19 and TRBJ1-1): DGGITQSPKYLFRKEGQNVTLSCEQNLNHDAMYWYRQDPGQGLRLIYYSQIVNDFQKGDIAEGYSVSREKKESFPLTVTSAQKNPTAFYLCASSWGGAGNTEAFFGQGTRLTVV.

This clone appeared many times. The observed sequence ends 3 residues before the CDR3 terminus, with the missing tail filled in from the germline J gene. The chain joins TRBV19 to TRBJ1-4; 12 bases fit TRBD1. This CDR3 has 16 residues. Germline V lookup: CDR1 LNHDA, CDR2 SQIVND (reference sequence). Trimming removed 4 bases from V and 6 bases from J; junction bases left unmatched: 6. CDR3 amino acids: CASSKGQGATYEKLFF. CDR3 bases read: TGTGCCAGTAGTAAGGGACAGGGGGCGACATATGAAAAA.

This clone occurred many times. The read stops 3 residues short of the end of the CDR3; the missing end is completed from the germline J gene. The V and J genes are TRBV7-2 and TRBJ1-5, with 9 positions matching TRBD1. The germline gives CDR1 SGHTA, CDR2 FQGNSA. Unmatched junction bases numbered 3, after V lost 4 bases and J lost 2 bases. The CDR3 has 15 residues. CDR3 sequence reads: CASSWDRERNQPQHF. CDR3 DNA (partial): TGTGCCAGCAGCTGGGACAGGGAGCGCAATCAGCCC.

This clone has ten or more counts. Read coverage stops 3 residues before the CDR3 terminus; the germline J gene supplies the remainder. The gene calls are TRBV2 and TRBJ2-5, with TRBD2 matching over 12 bases. Per germline, CDR1 SNHLY and CDR2 FYNNEI. CDR3 length: 15 amino acids. With V trimmed by 6 bases and J by 4 bases, 6 bases remained unmatched. CDR3: CASSILAGGGETQYF. Partial CDR3 DNA: TGTGCCAGCAGCATACTAGCGGGAGGTGGAGAGACC.

Notes on this clone: The observed sequence ends 3 residues before the CDR3 terminus, with the missing tail filled in from the germline J gene. The rearrangement joins TRBV10-3 to TRBJ2-7, with 12 bases identical to TRBD2. After removal of 10 bases from V and 6 bases from J, the junction contained 7 bases not matched to a gene. The CDR3 length is 13 residues. Per the germline V gene, CDR1 is ENHRY and CDR2 is SYGVKD. The sequenced part of the CDR3 DNA is TGTGCCACCATTTCACTAGCGGGAGGCGAG. Protein product: CATISLAGGE. The complete CDR3 reads CATISLAGGEQYF.

This clone has at least ten counts. The sequenced fragment ends 3 residues before the CDR3 boundary, so the rest is inferred from the germline J gene. This chain uses TRBV4-1 with TRBJ1-1; D may be TRBD1 (5 bases). The CDR3 length is 14 residues. V gave up 0 bases and J gave up 3 bases, with 8 bases separating them. Germline lookup yields CDR1 MGHRA and CDR2 YSYEKL. CDR3 DNA (partial): TGCGCCAGCAGCCAAGATCGGGGGGACACTGAA. As protein: CASSQDRGDTE. The entire CDR3 reads CASSQDRGDTEAFF.

At least ten counts were recorded for this clone. The CDR3 is cut off 3 residues early in the read; its end comes from the germline J gene. The V call is TRBV11-3, the J call TRBJ2-4; TRBD2 is a possible D gene (5 bases). The CDR3 has 15 amino acids. The germline V gene encodes CDR1 SGHNT and CDR2 YENEEA. V lost 4 bases, J lost 0 bases, and 10 bases lay in between. The sequenced part of the CDR3 DNA is TGTGCCAGCAGCTCCCTTGCGGGAGCCAAAAACATT. Translated, it gives CASSSLAGAKNI. The CDR3 in its entirety is CASSSLAGAKNIQYF.

This clone was counted at least ten times. Read coverage stops 3 residues before the CDR3 terminus; the germline J gene supplies the remainder. This specimen includes other DNA sequences encoding the same CDR3. V gene TRBV2 combines with J gene TRBJ1-5; TRBD1 is a possible D gene (6 bases). Germline V gene sequence: CDR1 SNHLY, CDR2 FYNNEI. Between the trimmed V and J ends, which lost 2 bases and 6 bases, there was a span of 11 bases. This CDR3 contains 14 residues. The chain's CDR3 is CASSETGKSQPQHF. The CDR3 bases that were read are TGTGCCAGCAGTGAAACAGGGAAGAGTCAGCCC.

This clone occurred many times. The read ends 3 residues early relative to the CDR3; the germline J gene fills the gap. The rearrangement joins TRBV7-9 to TRBJ2-7; tentative D call: TRBD1 (5 bases). Germline CDR1 and CDR2: SEHNR and FQNEAQ (reference sequence). CDR3 length equals 14 residues. V dropped 4 bases and J dropped 0 bases, with 10 bases sitting between them. CDR3 protein: CASSSRTSSYEQYF. The part of the CDR3 DNA that was read is TGTGCCAGCAGCTCGCGGACAAGCTCCTACGAG.

This clone was picked up many times. Sequencing ends 3 residues short of the CDR3 end; the germline J gene provides the rest. This chain connects TRBV7-6 to TRBJ2-1, with 7 bases that match TRBD2. The CDR3 sequence is 17 residues long. The ends lost 4 bases at V and 6 bases at J; junction bases unmatched: 15. The germline gives CDR1 SGHVS, CDR2 FNYEAQ. CDR3 DNA, as far as it was read: TGTGCCAGCAGCTCTTCTCGGGTCGCGGGAGTGGGCAATGAG. This translates into CASSSSRVAGVGNE. The CDR3 reads in full as CASSSSRVAGVGNEQFF. Based on the CDR3 plus reference TRBV7-6 and TRBJ2-1, the full variable domain is GAGVSQSPRYKVTKRGQDVALRCDPISGHVSLYWYRQALGQGPEFLTYFNYEAQQDKSGLPNDRFSAERPEGSISTLTIQRTEQRDSAMYRCASSSSRVAGVGNEQFFGPGTRLTVL.